One sample yielded the 16 T cell receptor beta chains listed below, sequenced in a study of cytomegalovirus exposure and HLA in healthy donors. The assay was immunoSEQ multiplex PCR, and TCRdb's table has in-frame clones only and misses some. The table includes fewer than 85,000 clones, 80% to 90% detected once. The sample consisted of PBMCs. The origin of the receptors is a young woman in good health and CMV-seropositive.

About this clone: Germline and junction disagree at one end, which may indicate a read error. The chain is built from TRBV7-7 and TRBJ2-2; the D gene could be TRBD1 or TRBD2 (5 bases each). The CDR3 covers 14 residues. Germline V gene data show CDR1 as SSHAT and CDR2 as FNYEAQ (reference sequence). CDR3 in amino acids: CASSLEGFTGELFF. The DNA of the CDR3 is TGTGCTAGCAGCTTAGAGGGGTTCACCGGGGAGCTGTTTTTT.

This clone was recorded a few times. This sequence joins TRBV4-1 and TRBJ1-5; D is ambiguous. This CDR3 is 17 amino acids long. Trimming cost V 1 base and J 0 bases, with 13 bases left between them. Germline lookup yields CDR1 MGHRA and CDR2 YSYEKL. The CDR3 coding sequence is TGCGCCAGCAGCCAAGGAGGGAACTTATATAGCAATCAGCCCCAGCATTTT. It specifies CASSQGGNLYSNQPQHF.

The chain recombines TRBV5-6 with TRBJ1-3; possibly TRBD1 for D (5 bases). There are 14 residues in the CDR3. CDR1 and CDR2 from the germline V gene are SGHDT and YYEEEE. Trimming stripped 3 bases from V and 2 bases from J, with 9 bases between. The CDR3 DNA reads as TGTGCCAGCAGCTCCGGGGGAGCTGGAAACACCATATATTTT. Its translation is CASSSGGAGNTIYF.

This chain uses TRBV11-1 with TRBJ1-2; D remains ambiguous. V was trimmed by 4 bases and J by 2 bases, leaving 11 bases between them. The CDR3 sequence is 14 residues long. Germline V lookup: CDR1 SGHAT, CDR2 FQDESV (reference sequence). The CDR3 DNA follows: TGTGCCAGCAGCTCCTCCCGGGAAAACTATGGCTACACCTTC. Translating it yields CASSSSRENYGYTF. Full variable domain (remainder filled in from reference TRBV11-1 and TRBJ1-2): EAEVAQSPRYKITEKSQAVAFWCDPISGHATLYWYRQILGQGPELLVQFQDESVVDDSQLPKDRFSAERLKGVDSTLKIQPAELGDSAMYLCASSSSRENYGYTFGSGTRLTVV.

The J gene is TRBJ1-1, the V gene TRBV5-6; no definite D call. CDR1 and CDR2 from the germline V gene are SGHDT and YYEEEE. This CDR3 is 14 amino acids long. V lost 2 bases, J lost 3 bases, and 11 bases lay in between. CDR3 loop: CASSFRQLHTEAFF. DNA for the CDR3: TGTGCCAGCAGCTTCCGACAATTACACACTGAAGCTTTCTTT.

The chain couples TRBV7-2 to TRBJ1-6, with D hard to call. The CDR3 loop spans 18 amino acids. Germline CDR1 and CDR2: SGHTA and FQGNSA. V lost 2 bases and J lost 0, with 14 bases in between. CDR3: CASSLHDRYSSYNSPLHF. CDR3 DNA: TGTGCCAGCAGCTTACATGACCGTTACAGCTCCTATAATTCACCCCTCCACTTT.

The V call is TRBV28, the J call TRBJ1-1; 7 bases map to TRBD1. After removal of 4 bases from V and 4 bases from J, the junction contained 9 bases not matched to a gene. Germline V gives CDR1 MDHEN, CDR2 SYDVKM. The CDR3 spans 15 residues. The CDR3 sequence: CASSSADRVGTEAFF. For the CDR3, the DNA is TGTGCCAGCAGTTCAGCCGACAGGGTGGGCACTGAAGCTTTCTTT.

Comments on this clone: The junction shows a germline mismatch at one end, possibly a read error. V and J are TRBV4-2 and TRBJ1-1; the D is unclear. Germline V CDR1 and CDR2: LGHNA, YNFKEQ. The CDR3 extends over 16 amino acids. Here the CDR3 DNA reads TGTGCCAGCAGCCAAGAGTTGTGGGCAGTGAACGCTGAAGCTTTCTTT. It is translated as CASSQELWAVNAEAFF.

The chain links TRBV30 to TRBJ2-7; maybe TRBD1 (5 bases). Trimming shortened V by 2 bases and J by 0 bases, and 8 bases separated the two germline ends. Germline V gene lookup returns CDR1 GTSNPN and CDR2 SVGIG (reference sequence). There are 13 residues in the CDR3. The CDR3 nucleotides read TGTGCCTGGAGTAGGGGAATCTCCTACGAGCAGTACTTC. This gives the protein CAWSRGISYEQYF.

CDR3 protein: CASSIGLAADIDEQYF. The CDR3 DNA is TGTGCCAGTAGTATCGGTCTAGCGGCGGATATCGACGAGCAGTACTTC. The V and J genes are TRBV19 and TRBJ2-7; 7 bases are shared with TRBD2. The CDR3 runs 16 residues. J was trimmed by 5 bases and V by 3 bases; bases with no gene match: 13. CDR1 is LNHDA and CDR2 is SQIVND in the germline V gene (reference sequence). The whole variable domain, remainder taken from reference TRBV19 and TRBJ2-7, is DGGITQSPKYLFRKEGQNVTLSCEQNLNHDAMYWYRQDPGQGLRLIYYSQIVNDFQKGDIAEGYSVSREKKESFPLTVTSAQKNPTAFYLCASSIGLAADIDEQYFGPGTRLTVT.

The genes are TRBV2 and TRBJ1-2, with D uncertain. Germline V gives CDR1 SNHLY, CDR2 FYNNEI. The CDR3 runs to 16 residues. Trimming left V 0 bases short and J 6 bases short, with 17 bases between. CDR3 DNA: TGTGCCAGCAGTGAAGCCCACGTTAACAGCAGGAATGGCTACACCTTC. Its translation: CASSEAHVNSRNGYTF.

The chain has TRBV10-3 and TRBJ2-6; 7 bases line up with TRBD1. CDR3 length: 17 amino acids. After removal of 3 bases from V and 0 bases from J, the junction contained 5 bases not matched to a gene. Germline V gives CDR1 ENHRY, CDR2 SYGVKD. DNA of the CDR3: TGTGCCATCAGTGAAGGGGACAGCAACTCTGGGGCCAACGTCCTGACTTTC. Encoded protein: CAISEGDSNSGANVLTF.

V and J are TRBV5-1 and TRBJ2-3, with TRBD2 identical over 9 bases. V shed 1 base, J shed 0 bases, and the junction held 3 bases outside the gene matches. Germline lookup yields CDR1 SGHRS and CDR2 YFSETQ. The CDR3 is made up of 16 amino acids. The CDR3 sequence is CASSLSLAGSTDTQYF. CDR3 sequence (DNA): TGCGCCAGCAGCTTGAGCCTAGCGGGGAGCACAGATACGCAGTATTTT. Using reference TRBV5-1 and TRBJ2-3 for the parts outside the CDR3, the full variable domain is KAGVTQTPRYLIKTRGQQVTLSCSPISGHRSVSWYQQTPGQGLQFLFEYFSETQRNKGNFPGRFSGRQFSNSRSEMNVSTLELGDSALYLCASSLSLAGSTDTQYFGPGTRLTVL.

The V and J genes are TRBV18 and TRBJ2-1, with 9 bases fitting TRBD1. The ends lost 2 bases at V and 9 bases at J; junction bases unmatched: 11. The CDR3 contains 16 residues. The germline gives CDR1 KGHSH, CDR2 LQKENI. CDR3 bases: TGTGCCAGCTCACCAACCACGGGACAGGGTTTTCTTGAGCAGTTCTTC. Protein product: CASSPTTGQGFLEQFF.

The chain combines TRBV5-1 with TRBJ1-4; 10 bases agree with TRBD1. The V gene end was trimmed by 4 bases and the J gene end by 3 bases; junction bases not matched to a gene: 9. Germline V gene sequence: CDR1 SGHRS, CDR2 YFSETQ. CDR3 size: 17 residues. In DNA form, the CDR3 reads TGCGCCAGCAGCAGGGGACAGGGGATTGGGCCTAATGAAAAACTGTTTTTT. Translated, it gives CASSRGQGIGPNEKLFF.

The chain has TRBV2 and TRBJ2-2, with D maybe TRBD1 (6 bases). The CDR3 totals 15 residues. V lost 0 bases and J 6 bases, leaving 11 bases between the germline ends. Germline lookup yields CDR1 SNHLY and CDR2 FYNNEI. This CDR3 reads CASSEALGAAGELFF. The DNA of the CDR3 is TGTGCCAGCAGTGAAGCGCTGGGGGCGGCCGGGGAGCTGTTTTTT.